This is a list of T cell receptor beta chains from one sample in a study of T-cell reconstitution after alpha-beta-depleted transplantation in children. Each CDR3 protein gets one entry after TCRdb re-called the PCR reads with MiXCR. The table includes 500,000 or so distinct CDR3 sequences, around a third detected once. The specimen comprised PBMCs from the stem cell graft donor, sampled from the stem cell graft. Receptor source: a human donor who donated a stem cell graft to a child with aplastic anemia. Both conserved end residues are part of each CDR3. Fields, in order: D gene, V gene, clone size, J gene, CDR3 protein, CDR3 DNA. D genes are given only for firm matches. Some rows mark clone size as missing; the rest say once, few, many or name a class of expanded clone.

D gene: -
V gene: TRBV27
clone size: -
J gene: TRBJ1-1
CDR3 protein: CASSFSTLGNTEAFF
CDR3 DNA: TGTGCCAGCAGTTTTTCGACTCTTGGGAACACTGAAGCTTTCTTT

D gene: -
V gene: TRBV5-1
clone size: -
J gene: TRBJ2-1
CDR3 protein: CASSLAQKITDEQFF
CDR3 DNA: TGCGCCAGCAGCTTGGCCCAAAAGATTACCGATGAGCAGTTCTTC

D gene: -
V gene: TRBV27
clone size: -
J gene: TRBJ1-1
CDR3 protein: CASSYFGPGGLNTEAFF
CDR3 DNA: TGTGCCAGCAGTTACTTCGGCCCCGGGGGTTTGAACACTGAAGCTTTCTTT

D gene: TRBD1
V gene: TRBV6-1
clone size: few
J gene: TRBJ2-7
CDR3 protein: CASSPGQSYEQYF
CDR3 DNA: TGTGCCAGCAGCCCGGGACAGTCCTACGAGCAGTACTTC

D gene: -
V gene: TRBV20-1
clone size: -
J gene: TRBJ1-2
CDR3 protein: CSARVETGYGYTF
CDR3 DNA: TGCAGTGCTAGAGTTGAGACAGGCTATGGCTACACCTTC

D gene: -
V gene: TRBV5-1
clone size: -
J gene: TRBJ1-1
CDR3 protein: CASSLDRTANTEAFF
CDR3 DNA: TGCGCCAGCAGCTTGGACCGGACAGCGAACACTGAAGCTTTCTTT

D gene: TRBD1
V gene: TRBV28
clone size: -
J gene: TRBJ2-1
CDR3 protein: CASSAPRQGAGYNEQFF
CDR3 DNA: TGTGCCAGCAGTGCCCCAAGACAGGGGGCGGGCTACAATGAGCAGTTCTTC

D gene: -
V gene: TRBV12-3/TRBV12-4
clone size: -
J gene: TRBJ2-1
CDR3 protein: CASSLSFGGRGYEQFF
CDR3 DNA: TGTGCCAGCAGTTTATCATTCGGGGGACGCGGGTATGAGCAGTTCTTC

D gene: -
V gene: TRBV6-5
clone size: few
J gene: TRBJ2-5
CDR3 protein: CASSYQGRWETQYF
CDR3 DNA: TGTGCCAGCAGTTACCAGGGGCGGTGGGAGACCCAGTACTTC

D gene: TRBD1
V gene: TRBV27
clone size: -
J gene: TRBJ2-7
CDR3 protein: CASSPPGQYEQYF
CDR3 DNA: TGTGCCAGCAGTCCACCGGGACAGTACGAGCAGTACTTC

D gene: TRBD1
V gene: TRBV12-3/TRBV12-4
clone size: -
J gene: TRBJ2-1
CDR3 protein: CASSSGTGWVNEQFF
CDR3 DNA: TGTGCCAGCAGTTCCGGGACAGGGTGGGTAAATGAGCAGTTCTTC

D gene: TRBD1
V gene: TRBV18
clone size: -
J gene: TRBJ2-1
CDR3 protein: CASLPGQGRDEQFF
CDR3 DNA: TGTGCCAGCCTTCCGGGACAGGGGCGCGATGAGCAGTTCTTC

D gene: -
V gene: TRBV15
clone size: -
J gene: TRBJ2-1
CDR3 protein: CATARRDNEQFF
CDR3 DNA: TGTGCCACCGCCAGGCGAGACAATGAGCAGTTCTTC

D gene: -
V gene: TRBV20-1
clone size: few
J gene: TRBJ1-2
CDR3 protein: CSARQHGYTF
CDR3 DNA: TGCAGTGCTAGACAGCATGGCTACACCTTC

D gene: TRBD1
V gene: TRBV29-1
clone size: -
J gene: TRBJ2-1
CDR3 protein: CSVEDQGTGGFGEQFF
CDR3 DNA: TGCAGCGTTGAAGATCAAGGGACAGGGGGCTTCGGTGAGCAGTTCTTC

D gene: -
V gene: TRBV5-1
clone size: few
J gene: TRBJ2-1
CDR3 protein: CASSLYEGWDEQFF
CDR3 DNA: TGCGCCAGCAGCTTATACGAGGGGTGGGATGAGCAGTTCTTC